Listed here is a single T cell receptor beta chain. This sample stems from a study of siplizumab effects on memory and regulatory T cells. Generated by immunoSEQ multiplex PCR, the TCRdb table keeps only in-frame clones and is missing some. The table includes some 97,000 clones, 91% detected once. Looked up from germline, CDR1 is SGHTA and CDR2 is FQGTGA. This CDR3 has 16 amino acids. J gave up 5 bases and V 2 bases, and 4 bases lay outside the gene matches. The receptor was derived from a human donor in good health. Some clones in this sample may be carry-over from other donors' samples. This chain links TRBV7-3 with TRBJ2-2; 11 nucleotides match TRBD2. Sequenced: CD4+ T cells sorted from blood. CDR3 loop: CASSLVRLAGTGELFF. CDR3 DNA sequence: TGTGCCAGCAGCTTAGTCCGACTAGCGGGAACCGGGGAGCTGTTTTTT.